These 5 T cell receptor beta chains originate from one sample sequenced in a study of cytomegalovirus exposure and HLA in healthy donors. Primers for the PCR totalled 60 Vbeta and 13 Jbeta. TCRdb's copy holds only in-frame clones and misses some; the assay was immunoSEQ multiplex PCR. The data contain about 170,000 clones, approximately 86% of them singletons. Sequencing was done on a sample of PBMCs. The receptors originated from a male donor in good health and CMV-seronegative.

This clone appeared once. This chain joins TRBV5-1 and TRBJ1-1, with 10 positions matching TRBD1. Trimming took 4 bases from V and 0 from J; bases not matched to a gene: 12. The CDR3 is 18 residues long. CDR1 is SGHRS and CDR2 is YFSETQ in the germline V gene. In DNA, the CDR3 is TGCGCCAGCAGCCCCTGGGTATTGACAGGGGGCGTGAACACTGAAGCTTTCTTT. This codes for CASSPWVLTGGVNTEAFF.

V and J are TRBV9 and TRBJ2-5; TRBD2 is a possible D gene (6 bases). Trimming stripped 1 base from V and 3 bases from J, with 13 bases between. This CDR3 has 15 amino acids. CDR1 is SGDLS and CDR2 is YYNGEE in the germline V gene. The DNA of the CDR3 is TGTGCCAGCAGCGTAATGGGACTGAACGAAGAGACCCAGTACTTC. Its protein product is CASSVMGLNEETQYF.

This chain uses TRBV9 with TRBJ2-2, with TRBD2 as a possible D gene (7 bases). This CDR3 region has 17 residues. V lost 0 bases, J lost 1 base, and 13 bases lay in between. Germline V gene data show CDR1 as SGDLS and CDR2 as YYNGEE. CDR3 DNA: TGTGCCAGCAGCGTAGTTCTCGGGGGGCAGAACACCGGGGAGCTGTTTTTT. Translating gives CASSVVLGGQNTGELFF.

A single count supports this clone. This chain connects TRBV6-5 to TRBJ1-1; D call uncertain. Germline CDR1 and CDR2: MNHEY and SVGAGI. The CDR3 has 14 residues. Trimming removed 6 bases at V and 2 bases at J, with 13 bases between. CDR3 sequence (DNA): TGTGCCAGCAGGGTCTCCGGGAGAAACACTGAAGCTTTCTTT. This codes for CASRVSGRNTEAFF.

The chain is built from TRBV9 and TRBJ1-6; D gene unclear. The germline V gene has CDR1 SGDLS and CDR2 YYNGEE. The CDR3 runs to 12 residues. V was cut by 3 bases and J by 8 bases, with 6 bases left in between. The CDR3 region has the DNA TGTGCCAGCAGCGCCGGAGATTCACCCCTCCACTTT. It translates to CASSAGDSPLHF.